The T cell receptor (beta chain) described here comes from a study of shared clonotypes between healthy human individuals. This table comes from immunoSEQ multiplex PCR, and its TCRdb copy is limited to in-frame clones, with some not included. Among approximately 2.5 million clones listed, under 95% were seen once. The germline V gene encodes CDR1 SGHRS and CDR2 YFSETQ. This CDR3 spans 14 amino acids. J gave up 7 bases and V 7 bases, and 9 bases lay outside the gene matches. The clonotype originates from a man aged 18 to 29 in good health. Some clones in this sample may be carry-over from other donors' samples. The rearrangement joins TRBV5-1 to TRBJ1-4; the match to TRBD1 covers 8 bases. Sequenced material: naive CD4+ T cells from PBMCs. Subset meaning: CD45RA+ positively selected. The CDR3 nucleotides are TGCGCCAGCGGCATCCAGGGGGCGGCTGAAAAACTGTTTTTT. Amino acids: CASGIQGAAEKLFF.